One T cell receptor (beta chain) is described in this entry. This CDR3 is built from 17 residues. V shed 7 bases and J 2 bases; nucleotides not matched to a gene: 10. Germline V lookup: CDR1 SEHNR, CDR2 FQNEAQ (reference sequence). This sample was included in a study of blood T cell repertoires in COVID-19. On the study more broadly: Nucleic acid was either cDNA or gDNA, and it came from T cells, B-cell-depleted T cells, or PBMCs.

Method: immunoSEQ multiplex PCR; TCRdb's copy keeps in-frame clones and lacks some. Of about 220,000 clones listed, around 82% are singletons. The rearrangement links TRBV7-9 to TRBJ2-6, with 8 bases that match TRBD1. The receptor was derived from a woman aged 70 to 79 with acute or convalescent COVID-19. Input material: peripheral blood. CDR3 sequence: CASNDRGNGAGANVLTF. The CDR3 nucleotides are TGTGCCAGCAACGACAGGGGAAACGGGGCTGGGGCCAACGTCCTGACTTTC.